Listed below are T cell receptor beta chains from one sample, sequenced in a study of T cells in Graves' hyperthyroidism and ophthalmopathy. Via MiXCR, TCRdb re-called the multiplex PCR reads, giving one row per CDR3 protein. The table has about 510,000 distinct CDR3 sequences, over 35% seen once. The sequenced sample was peripheral blood or thyroid tissue (not recorded which). The receptor source for this set is an adult woman with Graves' disease, either hyperthyroidism or ophthalmopathy (not recorded which). CDR3s include the opening cysteine and the closing phenylalanine or tryptophan. The D gene is left open where the match is weak. Clone size, where shown, is once, few, many, or a class for clones that have expanded.

>.|TRBV2|.|TRBJ1-5
TGTGCCAGCACAGGAGTATATAGCAATCAGCCCCAGCATTTT
CASTGVYSNQPQHF
>TRBD1|TRBV19|.|TRBJ1-1
TGTGCCAGTAATCGACAGGGTGAAGCTTTCTTT
CASNRQGEAFF
>.|TRBV11-2|few|TRBJ2-2
TGTGCCAGCAGCTCAAATCGCCTAGCCAATGAGCAGTTTTTT
CASSSNRLANEQFF
>.|TRBV9|.|TRBJ1-5
TGTGCCAGCAGCGTGGGGGGACGGGGGGCCAATCAGCCCCAGCATTTT
CASSVGGRGANQPQHF
>.|TRBV29-1|few|TRBJ1-2
TGCAGCGTTGAAGACAGGGCGCCTGGCTACACCTTC
CSVEDRAPGYTF
>TRBD1|TRBV2|.|TRBJ1-5
TGTGCCAGCGCTGGCGTGGGAAGGGGGCGGCAGCCCCAGCATTTT
CASAGVGRGRQPQHF
>.|TRBV7-8|few|TRBJ1-2
TGTGCCAGCAGTAGGGGACTATCTAACTATGGCTACACCTTC
CASSRGLSNYGYTF
>TRBD1|TRBV7-2|once|TRBJ2-7
TGTGCCAGCACTTCGCAGGGGGTAGGCTCCTACGAGCAGTACTTC
CASTSQGVGSYEQYF
>.|TRBV20-1|many|TRBJ2-7
TGCAGCTGGGCTGGGGGTTCCTACGAGCAGTACTTC
CSWAGGSYEQYF
>.|TRBV13|.|TRBJ2-7
TGTGCCAGCAGCTCTACGGTTAGCTCCTACGAGCAGTACTTC
CASSSTVSSYEQYF
>.|TRBV5-4|many|TRBJ2-5
TGTGCCAGCAGCTGGACGATTCAAGAGACCCAGTACTTC
CASSWTIQETQYF
>TRBD1|TRBV28|.|TRBJ2-7
TGTGCCAGCAGCCGAACCGGGGACAGGGCCTACGAGCAGTACTTC
CASSRTGDRAYEQYF
>.|TRBV6-5|.|TRBJ1-6
TGTGCCAGCAGTGAGGCGGGTTCACCCCTCCACTTT
CASSEAGSPLHF
>.|TRBV20-1|.|TRBJ2-5
TGCAGTGCTAGACGGAGGGGGGAGACCCAGTACTTC
CSARRRGETQYF
>TRBD2|TRBV6-1|few|TRBJ2-7
TGTGCCAGCAGTTTGTCCAGCGGGAGGACGGGCTACGAGCAGTACTTC
CASSLSSGRTGYEQYF
>TRBD1|TRBV6-4|.|TRBJ1-6
TGTGCCAGCAGTGACCCAGGGCCGGGACAGGATAATTCACCCCTCCACTTT
CASSDPGPGQDNSPLHF
>TRBD1|TRBV7-9|.|TRBJ1-1
TGTGCCAGCAGCTTCCTGGGACAGGGGGCTCTGGCCAACACTGAAGCTTTCTTT
CASSFLGQGALANTEAFF
>.|TRBV12-3/TRBV12-4|many|TRBJ1-4
TGTGCCAGCAGTTTAGCGGACGGTAATGAAAAACTGTTTTTT
CASSLADGNEKLFF
>TRBD1|TRBV5-1|.|TRBJ2-7
TGCGCCAGCAAGGAAGGGACAGGGGGAGGCGAGCAGTACTTC
CASKEGTGGGEQYF
>TRBD1|TRBV2|.|TRBJ1-2
TGTGCCAGCAGTGAATGGACAGGGGATGCTAGCTATGGCTACACCTTC
CASSEWTGDASYGYTF
>.|TRBV2|.|TRBJ1-2
TGTGCCAGCAGTGGTCCAAAGTACGGCTACACCTTC
CASSGPKYGYTF
>.|TRBV29-1|.|TRBJ1-2
TGCAGCGTTCGGGTAGGAGTTGGATATGGCTACACCTTC
CSVRVGVGYGYTF
>TRBD2|TRBV19|.|TRBJ2-5
TGTGCCAGTAGTTCAGGACTAGCGGGAGATGAGACCCAGTACTTC
CASSSGLAGDETQYF
>TRBD2|TRBV29-1|.|TRBJ2-7
TGCAGCGCCGGGACTAGCGGTTACGAGCAGTACTTC
CSAGTSGYEQYF
>TRBD2|TRBV5-4|.|TRBJ2-1
TGTGCCAGCAGCTTAGGACTAGTAGGCAATGAGCAGTTCTTC
CASSLGLVGNEQFF
>.|TRBV7-8|few|TRBJ2-5
TGTGCCAGCAGCTTAGCGTGGAGGCCCAGATTCCAAGAGACCCAGTACTTC
CASSLAWRPRFQETQYF
>.|TRBV9|many|TRBJ1-4
TGTGCCAGCAGCGTGTCATGGCTTAATGAAAAACTGTTTTTT
CASSVSWLNEKLFF
>.|TRBV10-3|.|TRBJ1-1
TGTGCCAGCAGTACAGACAAATCGATGAACACTGAAGCTTTCTTT
CASSTDKSMNTEAFF
>.|TRBV7-9|few|TRBJ2-7
TGTGCCAGCAGCTTGGGGGCGGGTGCCGAGCAGTACTTC
CASSLGAGAEQYF
>.|TRBV7-9|.|TRBJ1-2
TGTGCCAGCAGCTTCCCGACAGACTCCCATGGCTACACCTTC
CASSFPTDSHGYTF
>.|TRBV9|.|TRBJ2-7
TGTGCCAGCAGCGTAGAACCGGGGGCAATCGAGCAGTACTTC
CASSVEPGAIEQYF
>.|TRBV2|.|TRBJ2-2
TGTGCCGGATCATCCGAAAGCGGGGAGCTGTTTTTT
CAGSSESGELFF
>.|TRBV7-8|.|TRBJ1-4
TGTGCCAGCAGCTACGGAGTCTCACCCTTTGGGAAACTGTTTTTT
CASSYGVSPFGKLFF
>.|TRBV24-1|.|TRBJ1-5
TGTGCCACCAGTGATTCCGGGACCGGGATTAATCAGCCCCAGCATTTT
CATSDSGTGINQPQHF
>TRBD1|TRBV29-1|few|TRBJ1-1
TGCAGCGTCCGAGCGGCAGGGGGCTGGAACACTGAAGCTTTCTTT
CSVRAAGGWNTEAFF
>TRBD1|TRBV4-3|many|TRBJ1-2
TGCGCCAGCAGCCATGAAGGACAGGGCTATGGCTACACCTTC
CASSHEGQGYGYTF
>.|TRBV7-2|few|TRBJ2-1
TGTGCCAGCACCGGGTACAATGAGCAGTTCTTC
CASTGYNEQFF
>.|TRBV5-1|many|TRBJ1-2
TGCGCCAGCAGCCCGCCGCCCTCCGGGACAACGGCCTATGGCTACACCTTC
CASSPPPSGTTAYGYTF
>.|TRBV29-1|once|TRBJ1-5
TGCAGCGTTGCCTCAGGGAATCGGGATCAGCCCCAGCATTTT
CSVASGNRDQPQHF
>.|TRBV7-9|.|TRBJ1-1
TGTGCCAGCAGCTTCCCCCCCGAGAACGTTGGAGCTTTCTTT
CASSFPPENVGAFF
>.|TRBV29-1|.|TRBJ2-6
TGCAGCGTTCGCCGACAGGATGGGGCCAACGTCCTGACTTTC
CSVRRQDGANVLTF
>.|TRBV25-1|many|TRBJ1-6
TGTGCCAGCAGTCGGACAGATATATCACCCCTCCACTTT
CASSRTDISPLHF
>.|TRBV2|.|TRBJ1-1
TGTGCCATAACACAGGGCGCAGAAGCTTTCTTT
CAITQGAEAFF
>.|TRBV29-1|.|TRBJ1-2
TGCAGCGCCGAAACAGGGATGTGGGGCTACACCTTC
CSAETGMWGYTF
>.|TRBV3-1|few|TRBJ1-2
TGTGCCAGCAGCCAAGAGTTGGCGGGCCCCTTCCGCAACTACACCTTC
CASSQELAGPFRNYTF
>TRBD1|TRBV19|once|TRBJ2-2
TGTGCCAGTAGTCTCGGACAGGGGGTAGCCGGGGAGCTGTTTTTT
CASSLGQGVAGELFF
>.|TRBV7-3|.|TRBJ1-4
TGTGCCAGCAGCTTTGTTGGTGGGAGGAATGAAAAACTGTTTTTT
CASSFVGGRNEKLFF
>.|TRBV2|many|TRBJ2-7
TGTGCCAGCGGGTTCGGGGGCTACGAGCAGTACTTC
CASGFGGYEQYF